A selection of T cell receptor beta chains follows, all from one sample in a study of blood T cell repertoires in COVID-19. Data came from immunoSEQ multiplex PCR; TCRdb stores just in-frame clones and leaves some out. The data hold 200,000 to 300,000 clones, with about 87% observed a single time. The sequencing sample was made of peripheral blood. These receptors were obtained from a man in his 60s who had recovered from COVID-19. CDR3s include the opening cysteine and the closing phenylalanine or tryptophan. The D gene is left open where the match is weak. The size of a clone is reported for some rows only, either as once, few or many, or as a class for expanded clones.

D: TRBD1; size: -; V: TRBV4-2; J: TRBJ2-7; CDR3: CASSQGQTYEQYF; DNA: TGTGCCAGCAGCCAGGGACAGACCTACGAGCAGTACTTC
D: TRBD1; size: -; V: TRBV19; J: TRBJ1-6; CDR3: CASRGGTGGNARNSPLHF; DNA: TGTGCCAGTAGAGGGGGGACAGGGGGAAATGCTCGAAATTCACCCCTCCACTTT
D: -; size: once; V: TRBV27; J: TRBJ2-3; CDR3: CASSLWLASTDTQYF; DNA: TGTGCCAGCAGTTTATGGCTAGCTAGCACAGATACGCAGTATTTT
D: -; size: -; V: TRBV7-2; J: TRBJ2-6; CDR3: CASSQDQGGWGANVLTF; DNA: TGTGCCAGCAGCCAGGATCAGGGCGGTTGGGGGGCCAACGTCCTGACTTTC
D: TRBD1; size: few; V: TRBV7-9; J: TRBJ2-7; CDR3: CASSPRGPYEQYF; DNA: TGTGCCAGCAGCCCAAGGGGGCCCTACGAGCAGTACTTC
D: -; size: -; V: TRBV5-1; J: TRBJ1-2; CDR3: CASSPRYGEDYTF; DNA: TGCGCCAGCAGCCCCCGGTACGGGGAGGACTACACCTTC
D: TRBD2; size: -; V: TRBV6-5; J: TRBJ2-7; CDR3: CASSSIWERGVHEQYF; DNA: TGTGCCAGCAGTTCCATTTGGGAGCGGGGGGTCCACGAGCAGTACTTC
D: -; size: -; V: TRBV6-4; J: TRBJ2-1; CDR3: CASSDQHHEQFF; DNA: TGTGCCAGCAGTGACCAACATCATGAGCAGTTCTTC
D: -; size: few; V: TRBV12-3/TRBV12-4; J: TRBJ2-7; CDR3: CASSQQGAYEQYF; DNA: TGTGCCAGCAGTCAACAGGGAGCGTACGAGCAGTACTTC
D: -; size: -; V: TRBV7-9; J: TRBJ1-2; CDR3: CASSLGRGLDGYTF; DNA: TGTGCCAGCAGCTTAGGCAGGGGCCTGGATGGCTACACCTTC
D: -; size: -; V: TRBV19; J: TRBJ1-2; CDR3: CASSIDQRPGPYGYTF; DNA: TGTGCCAGTAGTATAGATCAGCGTCCAGGGCCCTATGGCTACACCTTC
D: TRBD1; size: -; V: TRBV18; J: TRBJ1-1; CDR3: CASSPPGGQGWTEAFF; DNA: TGTGCCAGCTCACCACCGGGAGGACAGGGGTGGACTGAAGCTTTCTTT
D: -; size: -; V: TRBV2; J: TRBJ2-7; CDR3: CASSDQQAKDEQYF; DNA: TGTGCCAGCAGTGACCAACAGGCTAAGGACGAGCAGTACTTC
D: TRBD1; size: once; V: TRBV27; J: TRBJ1-4; CDR3: CASSLSLMDRDAAHGKLFF; DNA: TGTGCCAGCAGTTTATCCCTTATGGACAGGGACGCGGCCCACGGAAAACTGTTTTTT
D: TRBD1; size: -; V: TRBV11-3; J: TRBJ2-1; CDR3: CASRDRVGDEQFF; DNA: TGTGCCAGTAGGGACAGGGTCGGTGATGAGCAGTTCTTC
D: TRBD1; size: -; V: TRBV4-1; J: TRBJ2-5; CDR3: CASSQEGGAGETQYF; DNA: TGCGCCAGCAGCCAAGAAGGGGGCGCCGGAGAGACCCAGTACTTC
D: -; size: -; V: TRBV27; J: TRBJ2-5; CDR3: CASSSGGWRETQYF; DNA: TGTGCCAGCAGCTCCGGGGGTTGGAGAGAGACCCAGTACTTC
D: -; size: once; V: TRBV4-2; J: TRBJ2-7; CDR3: CASSQDGEGAIHEQYF; DNA: TGTGCCAGCAGCCAAGATGGCGAGGGTGCTATCCACGAGCAGTACTTC
D: TRBD1; size: -; V: TRBV19; J: TRBJ2-7; CDR3: CASSFRDRGEEQYF; DNA: TGTGCCAGTAGTTTCCGGGACAGGGGTGAGGAGCAGTACTTC
D: -; size: -; V: TRBV20-1; J: TRBJ1-2; CDR3: CSASARSLNYGYTF; DNA: TGCAGTGCTAGTGCACGGTCCTTAAACTATGGCTACACCTTC
D: -; size: -; V: TRBV18; J: TRBJ2-7; CDR3: CASSNGQRYSTYEQYF; DNA: TGTGCCAGCTCAAACGGCCAGCGGTACTCCACCTACGAGCAGTACTTC
D: TRBD1; size: -; V: TRBV5-4; J: TRBJ2-2; CDR3: CASSKDRVITGELFF; DNA: TGTGCCAGCAGCAAGGACAGGGTTATCACCGGGGAGCTGTTTTTT
D: TRBD1; size: -; V: TRBV7-9; J: TRBJ1-2; CDR3: CASSHPGGQGAYGYTF; DNA: TGTGCCAGCAGTCATCCCGGGGGACAGGGGGCGTATGGCTACACCTTC
D: TRBD1; size: -; V: TRBV5-1; J: TRBJ1-1; CDR3: CASSLETGGRTEAFF; DNA: TGCGCCAGCAGCTTGGAGACAGGGGGCAGGACTGAAGCTTTCTTT
D: TRBD2; size: -; V: TRBV6-1; J: TRBJ2-3; CDR3: CASSESGGGFTDTQYF; DNA: TGTGCCAGCAGTGAAAGCGGGGGGGGCTTCACAGATACGCAGTATTTT